This T cell receptor (beta chain) came from a study of cytomegalovirus exposure and HLA in healthy donors. Study-level points and caveats: Across donors, most TCRs were seen rarely, yet some public ones were widespread. Another analysis was done later, and it associated roughly 15,000 TCR beta sequences with HLA alleles at 0.05 false discovery rate.

Germline CDR1 MGHRA, CDR2 YSYEKL. Losses at the gene ends were 1 base for V and 4 bases for J; bases not matched to a gene: 8. The CDR3 runs to 16 residues. Both 60 Vbeta primers and 13 Jbeta primers went into the PCR. The repertoire was sequenced with immunoSEQ multiplex PCR; TCRdb's copy has only in-frame clones and lacks some. The sample consists of more than 110,000 clones, approximately 83% of them appearing once. A note on this clone: The antigen is undetermined.

The clonotype comes from a man aged 40-50 years in good health and CMV-seropositive. The specimen was PBMCs. V is TRBV4-1 and J is TRBJ2-7; TRBD2 matches 9 bases. The CDR3: CASSQGPSGIAYEQYF. In DNA form, the CDR3 reads TGCGCCAGCAGCCAAGGTCCTAGCGGGATCGCTTACGAGCAGTACTTC.